This is a list of T cell receptor beta chains from one sample in a study of blood T cell repertoires in COVID-19. Sequencing was performed with immunoSEQ multiplex PCR; in TCRdb, only in-frame clones are kept and a portion is missing. There are nearly 200,000 clones in the sample; roughly 86% occur only once, and more than 4.5% lies in the top ten. The sequenced sample was peripheral blood. These receptors all stem from a woman aged 70-85 years with active or convalescent COVID-19. CDR3s include the opening cysteine and the closing phenylalanine or tryptophan. A D gene is named only where the DNA matches it firmly. Clone size is given for some rows only: seen once, a few or many times, or a class if the clone is expanded.

d_call clone_size j_call v_call cdr3_nt cdr3_aa
TRBD1 NA TRBJ2-7 TRBV7-2 TGTGCCAGCAGCCTTAGGGGGCGCGGGTACGAGCAGTACTTC CASSLRGRGYEQYF
NA NA TRBJ1-2 TRBV7-2 TGTGCCAGCAGCTTGCCGACAGGTTGGGATGGCTACACCTTC CASSLPTGWDGYTF
NA NA TRBJ2-5 TRBV9 TGTGCCAGCAGCGTTTCAGGGTTCCAAGAGACCCAGTACTTC CASSVSGFQETQYF
TRBD2 NA TRBJ2-7 TRBV5-4 TGTGCCAGCAGCTCCGGACTAGCGGGTCCCTCCTACGAGCAGTACTTC CASSSGLAGPSYEQYF
NA NA TRBJ1-1 TRBV6-5 TGTGCCAGCAGTTACAGTGGGGTTTCAGGGTCCACTGAAGCTTTCTTT CASSYSGVSGSTEAFF
NA NA TRBJ1-6 TRBV21-1 TGTGCCAGCAGCAAAGCCGAGGGCCGAGGAGGTTCACCCCTCCACTTT CASSKAEGRGGSPLHF
TRBD1 NA TRBJ2-3 TRBV13 TGTGCCAGCAGCTTGGGGACAGGGAGCACAGATACGCAGTATTTT CASSLGTGSTDTQYF
TRBD2 NA TRBJ2-7 TRBV19 TGTGCCAGTAGTATTGTGGGAGGGCTAGCGGGACTCCGACTCTACGAGCAGTACTTC CASSIVGGLAGLRLYEQYF
NA once TRBJ2-7 TRBV3-1/TRBV3-2 TGTGCCAGCAGCTTTAACGGGCAGGGGTACGAGCAGTACTTC CASSFNGQGYEQYF
NA once TRBJ2-7 TRBV6-5 TGTGCCAGCGGGCAGGACGGGAACTCCTACGAGCAGTACTTC CASGQDGNSYEQYF
NA once TRBJ1-1 TRBV5-1 TGCGCCAGCAGCCTGGTGGTGGCGGGAAACACTGAAGCTTTCTTT CASSLVVAGNTEAFF
TRBD2 NA TRBJ2-7 TRBV11-2 TGTGCCAGCAGCCCGGGACTAGCGGGGAGGCCCGTCCACGAGCAGTACTTC CASSPGLAGRPVHEQYF
TRBD2 once TRBJ2-1 TRBV7-2 TGTGCCAGCAGCTCCCTGCCGGGACTAGCGGGAGGAAATGAGCAGTTCTTC CASSSLPGLAGGNEQFF
TRBD2 NA TRBJ2-3 TRBV5-1 TGCGCCAGCAGCTTGCCGGGGACTAGCGATACAGATACGCAGTATTTT CASSLPGTSDTDTQYF
TRBD2 few TRBJ2-7 TRBV27 TGTGCCAGCAGTTTTAGCGGGCTGACCTCCTACGAGCAGTACTTC CASSFSGLTSYEQYF
TRBD1 NA TRBJ1-4 TRBV6-1 TGTGCCAGCAGTGAACCGGTGGGTGTGTTTGCAGGGGGCCTGAATGAAAAACTGTTTTTT CASSEPVGVFAGGLNEKLFF
NA NA TRBJ1-4 TRBV4-1 TGCGCCAGCAGCCAAGGGGGGCCTTTCGTAACTAATGAAAAACTGTTTTTT CASSQGGPFVTNEKLFF
TRBD1 NA TRBJ2-6 TRBV7-7 TGTGCTAGCAGCTTAGGGGGCAGGGGGCTTGGGGCCAACGTCCTGACTTTC CASSLGGRGLGANVLTF
NA NA TRBJ2-7 TRBV7-9 TGTGCCAGCAGCTTAGGTCCCCTCGAGCAGTACTTC CASSLGPLEQYF
NA NA TRBJ1-3 TRBV18 TGTGCCAGCTCACCCCTCGGACAGAGAAACGTTGGAAACACCATATATTTT CASSPLGQRNVGNTIYF
NA once TRBJ2-7 TRBV15 TGTGCCACCAGCAGAGATGTTGGAGCGGCACCCCCCTACGAGCAGTACTTC CATSRDVGAAPPYEQYF
TRBD1 once TRBJ1-6 TRBV18 TGTGCCAGCTCACCACCTGGACAGGATAATTCACCCCTCCACTTT CASSPPGQDNSPLHF
NA NA TRBJ2-7 TRBV5-6 TGTGCCAGCAGCCCCGCTCAGGGACTCCCCTACGAGCAGTACTTC CASSPAQGLPYEQYF
TRBD2 NA TRBJ2-2 TRBV4-1 TGCGCCAGCAGCCAAGGGATACCGGGACTAGCGGGAACGAACACCGGGGAGCTGTTTTTT CASSQGIPGLAGTNTGELFF
TRBD2 NA TRBJ2-5 TRBV7-6 TGTGCCAGCCGGAAGGGACTAGCGGGAGTAGAGACCCAGTACTTC CASRKGLAGVETQYF
NA NA TRBJ2-3 TRBV20-1 TGCAGTGCTAGAGCGGGAGATACGCAGTATTTT CSARAGDTQYF
NA NA TRBJ1-1 TRBV29-1 TGCAGCGTTGTAACTTGGAGGTCGAACACTGAAGCTTTCTTT CSVVTWRSNTEAFF
TRBD1 NA TRBJ2-5 TRBV7-9 TGTGCCAGCAGCCCGGGGACAGGGGGCGAGACCCAGTACTTC CASSPGTGGETQYF
TRBD1 NA TRBJ1-5 TRBV28 TGTGCCAGCAGGAATCAGGGGGGAGAGAATCAGCCCCAGCATTTT CASRNQGGENQPQHF
TRBD2 once TRBJ2-4 TRBV14 TGTGCCAGCAGCGAAAGGGGGACTAGCGGGGGTCTGGCCAAAAACATTCAGTACTTC CASSERGTSGGLAKNIQYF
NA few TRBJ1-3 TRBV5-1 TGCGCCAGCAGGGAGAACGAAGGTGCGGGAAACACCATATATTTT CASRENEGAGNTIYF
TRBD2 NA TRBJ2-7 TRBV19 TGTGCCAGTAGTGCGGGAGACCTCTACGAGCAGTACTTC CASSAGDLYEQYF
NA NA TRBJ1-5 TRBV7-8 TGTGCCAGCAGCTTAGAGAGGGTCCCGGGTCAGCCCCAGCATTTT CASSLERVPGQPQHF
NA many TRBJ1-5 TRBV4-2 TGTGCCAGCAGCCAAGAATTCAGGGTTAGCAATCAGCCCCAGCATTTT CASSQEFRVSNQPQHF
TRBD2 NA TRBJ2-5 TRBV6-1 TGTGCCAGCAGTGAAAATCTAGCGGGAGTCGGAGAGACCCAGTACTTC CASSENLAGVGETQYF
NA NA TRBJ1-1 TRBV5-1 TGCGCCAGCAGCTTGCAGGGAGGGTTTGGCACTGAAGCTTTCTTT CASSLQGGFGTEAFF
TRBD2 few TRBJ2-7 TRBV19 TGTGCCAGTAGTATAAGGGCGGGAGGGCCCTACGAGCAGTACTTC CASSIRAGGPYEQYF
NA NA TRBJ2-3 TRBV7-3 TGTGCCAGCAGCTTAAGAAGCTCAGATACGCAGTATTTT CASSLRSSDTQYF
NA NA TRBJ2-2 TRBV3-1/TRBV3-2 TGTGCCAGCAGCCGTGGGGAGATGGGAACCGGGGAGCTGTTTTTT CASSRGEMGTGELFF
TRBD1 few TRBJ2-5 TRBV2 TGTGCCAGCACCAGACAGGGGATACAAGAGACCCAGTACTTC CASTRQGIQETQYF
NA NA TRBJ2-3 TRBV24-1 TGTGCCACCTCGAAAGGGGCGTGGGGCACAGATACGCAGTATTTT CATSKGAWGTDTQYF
TRBD1 NA TRBJ1-1 TRBV3-1/TRBV3-2 TGTGCCAGCAGCCAAGAGGGACAGGGGGGCGCTTTCTTT CASSQEGQGGAFF